Listed below are T cell receptor beta chains from one sample, sequenced in a study of cytomegalovirus exposure and HLA in healthy donors. Profiled with immunoSEQ multiplex PCR; TCRdb holds only in-frame clones, not every one. The sample includes about 140,000 clones, roughly four fifths of them seen just once. Sequencing input: PBMCs. The receptors originated from a man between 18 and 35 years old in good health and CMV-seropositive. CDR3s include the opening cysteine and the closing phenylalanine or tryptophan. D genes are given only for firm matches. Clone size is not always given. Where it is, it says once, few, many or a class for expanded clones.

CDR3 length	V gene	clone size	D gene	J gene	CDR3 protein	CDR3 DNA
13	TRBV19	once	TRBD1	TRBJ1-2	CASSTTGAPGYTF	TGTGCCAGTAGTACCACAGGGGCCCCGGGCTACACCTTC
17	TRBV9	-	-	TRBJ2-3	CASSVTTSFDSTDTQYF	TGTGCCAGCAGCGTGACGACTAGTTTCGATAGCACAGATACGCAGTATTTT
14	TRBV19	-	TRBD2	TRBJ2-1	CASSPEAGYNEQFF	TGTGCCAGTAGCCCTGAAGCGGGGTACAATGAGCAGTTCTTC
13	TRBV29-1	-	-	TRBJ1-1	CSGPEQGGTEAFF	TGCAGCGGGCCAGAACAGGGTGGCACTGAAGCTTTCTTT
15	TRBV7-2	-	TRBD1	TRBJ2-3	CASSLAGQDTDTQYF	TGTGCCAGCAGCTTAGCGGGACAGGACACAGATACGCAGTATTTT
17	TRBV4-1	-	-	TRBJ1-5	CASSQDQGGKFNQPQHF	TGCGCCAGCAGCCAAGATCAGGGAGGGAAATTCAATCAGCCCCAGCATTTT
12	TRBV29-1	-	TRBD2	TRBJ2-2	CSVVTSSGELFF	TGCAGCGTCGTGACTAGCTCCGGGGAGCTGTTTTTT
14	TRBV29-1	-	TRBD1	TRBJ2-3	CSVLKNQGADTQYF	TGCAGCGTCCTGAAAAATCAGGGGGCAGATACGCAGTATTTT
16	TRBV27	-	TRBD2	TRBJ2-1	CASSLSGREGSDEQFF	TGTGCCAGCAGTTTATCGGGGCGGGAGGGTAGTGATGAGCAGTTCTTC
13	TRBV5-1	-	-	TRBJ2-7	CASSLAGSYEQYF	TGCGCCAGCAGCTTGGCGGGAAGCTATGAGCAGTACTTC
12	TRBV5-1	-	TRBD1	TRBJ1-2	CASSLTGNGYTF	TGCGCCAGCAGCCTGACAGGGAATGGCTACACCTTC
13	TRBV6-1	once	-	TRBJ2-7	CASSRHSTYEQYF	TGTGCCAGCAGTCGGCACAGCACCTACGAGCAGTACTTC
14	TRBV6-1	-	-	TRBJ2-7	CASLPTTGPREQYF	TGTGCCAGCTTGCCGACTACAGGGCCTAGGGAGCAGTACTTC
15	TRBV5-1	-	-	TRBJ1-1	CASSPPGERDTEAFF	TGCGCCAGCAGCCCCCCCGGGGAACGGGACACTGAAGCTTTCTTT
15	TRBV28	-	-	TRBJ2-1	CASRPNRDFYNEQFF	TGTGCCAGCAGGCCGAACCGGGACTTCTACAATGAGCAGTTCTTC
14	TRBV5-1	-	-	TRBJ1-2	CASSDQGQGYGYTF	TGCGCCAGCAGCGATCAGGGCCAGGGATACGGCTACACCTTC
16	TRBV9	-	-	TRBJ1-5	CASSVGVGGNNQPQHF	TGTGCCAGTAGCGTAGGGGTCGGGGGGAACAATCAGCCCCAGCATTTT
15	TRBV6-5	-	-	TRBJ1-3	CASSYAGASGNTIYF	TGTGCCAGCAGTTACGCTGGGGCCTCTGGAAACACCATATATTTT
16	TRBV6-6	-	-	TRBJ1-3	CASSYQDGYSGNTIYF	TGTGCCAGCAGTTACCAAGACGGGTACTCTGGAAACACCATATATTTT
17	TRBV4-1	once	TRBD2	TRBJ2-3	CASSQEPSGSRKDTQYF	TGCGCCAGCAGCCAAGAACCCAGCGGGAGTCGAAAAGATACGCAGTATTTT
15	TRBV10-2	-	-	TRBJ2-2	CASRNGGTNTGELFF	TGCGCCAGCAGGAACGGCGGGACGAACACCGGGGAGCTGTTTTTT
14	TRBV4-2	-	TRBD1	TRBJ2-1	CASSSGQENNEQFF	TGTGCCAGCAGCTCTGGACAGGAAAACAATGAGCAGTTCTTC
16	TRBV5-1	-	TRBD1	TRBJ1-2	CASSSYVAGQGPGYTF	TGCGCCAGCAGCTCTTACGTGGCGGGACAGGGCCCTGGCTACACCTTC
17	TRBV28	-	TRBD1	TRBJ2-7	CASTSRGQGFTSYEQYF	TGTGCCAGCACTAGTAGGGGACAGGGGTTTACTTCCTACGAGCAGTACTTC
15	TRBV5-1	-	TRBD2	TRBJ2-3	CASSLVAGGTDTQYF	TGCGCCAGCAGCTTGGTAGCGGGAGGGACAGATACGCAGTATTTT
14	TRBV27	-	TRBD1	TRBJ1-4	CASSQGQLNEKLFF	TGTGCCAGCAGTCAGGGACAGCTCAATGAAAAACTGTTTTTT
16	TRBV7-8	-	TRBD1	TRBJ2-7	CASSAARTGGTYEQYF	TGTGCCAGCAGCGCCGCCAGAACAGGGGGGACCTACGAGCAGTACTTC
14	TRBV27	-	TRBD1	TRBJ2-1	CASRMLDRNHEQFF	TGTGCCAGCAGAATGTTGGACAGGAACCATGAGCAGTTCTTC
17	TRBV28	-	TRBD1	TRBJ1-2	CASSLYPTGGATEGYTF	TGTGCCAGCAGTTTATACCCCACAGGGGGCGCGACAGAGGGCTACACCTTC